The rows below give T cell receptor beta chains drawn from one sample of a study of regulatory T cells in long-lasting Graves disease. From the multiplex PCR reads, TCRdb called clonotypes with MiXCR, one entry per CDR3 protein. The sample holds around 510,000 distinct CDR3 sequences; around 21% are singletons and the top ten take over 7.5%. The specimen was peripheral blood mononuclear cells (PBMCs), collected when the disease was refractory, from a patient treated with antithyroid drugs. The receptors derive from a female donor with Graves disease. CDR3s include the opening cysteine and the closing phenylalanine or tryptophan. Fields, in order: J gene, D gene, clone size, V gene, CDR3 DNA, CDR3 protein. The D gene is left open where the match is weak. Size is omitted from some rows. Given values are once, few, many or a class for expanded clones.

j_call: TRBJ2-7; d_call: NA; clone_size: many; v_call: TRBV27; cdr3_nt: TGTGCCAGCAGTCCCCAGCCCTACCCCTCCTACGAGCAGTACTTC; cdr3_aa: CASSPQPYPSYEQYF
j_call: TRBJ2-2; d_call: TRBD1; clone_size: NA; v_call: TRBV19; cdr3_nt: TGTGCCAGTAGTTTAAACAGGGGCGCGAACACCGGGGAGCTGTTTTTT; cdr3_aa: CASSLNRGANTGELFF
j_call: TRBJ1-1; d_call: TRBD1; clone_size: many; v_call: TRBV19; cdr3_nt: TGTGCCAGTAGTGCGACAGGGCTTACTGAAGCTTTCTTT; cdr3_aa: CASSATGLTEAFF
j_call: TRBJ2-1; d_call: NA; clone_size: NA; v_call: TRBV7-8; cdr3_nt: TGTGCCAGCAGTCTGGGACATAGCAATGAGCAGTTCTTC; cdr3_aa: CASSLGHSNEQFF
j_call: TRBJ2-3; d_call: TRBD2; clone_size: NA; v_call: TRBV20-1; cdr3_nt: TGCAGTGCTGACCGGCCACCTCTAGCGGTCACAGATACGCAGTATTTT; cdr3_aa: CSADRPPLAVTDTQYF
j_call: TRBJ1-5; d_call: NA; clone_size: NA; v_call: TRBV19; cdr3_nt: TGTGCCAGTACCCCGTGGAGGGATGATCAGCCCCAGCATTTT; cdr3_aa: CASTPWRDDQPQHF
j_call: TRBJ2-7; d_call: TRBD1; clone_size: NA; v_call: TRBV5-1; cdr3_nt: TGCGCCAGCAGCTTCACAGGGGACGAGCAGTACTTC; cdr3_aa: CASSFTGDEQYF
j_call: TRBJ2-7; d_call: TRBD1; clone_size: NA; v_call: TRBV7-9; cdr3_nt: TGTGCCAGCAGTTCCCCCGTGAGGGGGCCCTACGAGCAGTACTTC; cdr3_aa: CASSSPVRGPYEQYF
j_call: TRBJ2-5; d_call: TRBD2; clone_size: NA; v_call: TRBV6-2/TRBV6-3; cdr3_nt: TGTGCCAGCAGTTACGTTGGCGGGAGGGAAGAGACCCAGTACTTC; cdr3_aa: CASSYVGGREETQYF
j_call: TRBJ1-2; d_call: TRBD1; clone_size: few; v_call: TRBV30; cdr3_nt: TGTGCCTGGAGTATGAGGGGGCGTGGGGGCTACACCTTC; cdr3_aa: CAWSMRGRGGYTF
j_call: TRBJ1-2; d_call: NA; clone_size: NA; v_call: TRBV5-5; cdr3_nt: TGTGCCAGCAGCTTGGGGTTAGGACCCTATAACTATGGCTACACCTTC; cdr3_aa: CASSLGLGPYNYGYTF
j_call: TRBJ2-7; d_call: NA; clone_size: NA; v_call: TRBV12-3/TRBV12-4; cdr3_nt: TGTGCCAGCAGTTTAGATGGGGGACGCTCCTACGAGCAGTACTTC; cdr3_aa: CASSLDGGRSYEQYF
j_call: TRBJ2-1; d_call: NA; clone_size: few; v_call: TRBV28; cdr3_nt: TGTGCCAGCAGTTTCCCAGGGGTATTCACTGGTGAGCAGTTCTTC; cdr3_aa: CASSFPGVFTGEQFF
j_call: TRBJ2-7; d_call: TRBD1; clone_size: many; v_call: TRBV7-2; cdr3_nt: TGTGCCAGCAGCTTCTCGACAGGGGGCTTCTACGAGCAGTACTTC; cdr3_aa: CASSFSTGGFYEQYF
j_call: TRBJ1-2; d_call: NA; clone_size: many; v_call: TRBV6-1; cdr3_nt: TGTGCCAGCACCCTGGAATGGGGGGGTGGTGTTCGTGGCTACACCTTC; cdr3_aa: CASTLEWGGGVRGYTF
j_call: TRBJ2-7; d_call: NA; clone_size: NA; v_call: TRBV12-3/TRBV12-4; cdr3_nt: TGTGCCAGCAGCCAAGCAGACCCGCCCCTCGAGCAGTACTTC; cdr3_aa: CASSQADPPLEQYF
j_call: TRBJ2-1; d_call: NA; clone_size: NA; v_call: TRBV30; cdr3_nt: TGTGCCGGAACGTGGGGCGGGACAGTCGTCGGCCATGAGCAGTTCTTC; cdr3_aa: CAGTWGGTVVGHEQFF
j_call: TRBJ2-1; d_call: TRBD2; clone_size: NA; v_call: TRBV30; cdr3_nt: TGTGCCTGGAGGTCTGTGGCGGGAGGTAACAATGAGCAGTTCTTC; cdr3_aa: CAWRSVAGGNNEQFF
j_call: TRBJ2-7; d_call: TRBD2; clone_size: NA; v_call: TRBV19; cdr3_nt: TGTGCCAGTAGTTACAGCGGGAGGGCTGCCTACGAGCAGTACTTC; cdr3_aa: CASSYSGRAAYEQYF
j_call: TRBJ2-7; d_call: NA; clone_size: many; v_call: TRBV4-1; cdr3_nt: TGCGCCAGCAGCCAAGGAAAGGGAGAGGGATACGAGCAGTACTTC; cdr3_aa: CASSQGKGEGYEQYF
j_call: TRBJ2-2; d_call: TRBD2; clone_size: many; v_call: TRBV28; cdr3_nt: TGTGCCAGCAGTTTCTGGACTAGCGGGGGAACCGGGGAGCTGTTTTTT; cdr3_aa: CASSFWTSGGTGELFF
j_call: TRBJ1-5; d_call: NA; clone_size: few; v_call: TRBV19; cdr3_nt: TGTGCCAGTACCATGACGGGGGGCAATCAGCCCCAGCATTTT; cdr3_aa: CASTMTGGNQPQHF
j_call: TRBJ1-4; d_call: NA; clone_size: many; v_call: TRBV15; cdr3_nt: TGTGCCACCAGCACGATGGACGGTGAAAAACTGTTTTTT; cdr3_aa: CATSTMDGEKLFF
j_call: TRBJ2-3; d_call: TRBD2; clone_size: NA; v_call: TRBV28; cdr3_nt: TGTGCCAGCAGTTTATTGTTAGGACTAGCGGGAGGGGCAGATACGCAGTATTTT; cdr3_aa: CASSLLLGLAGGADTQYF
j_call: TRBJ1-2; d_call: NA; clone_size: once; v_call: TRBV20-1; cdr3_nt: TGCAGTGCCGTCCTTCTAGGGGGAGGCTATGGCTACACCTTC; cdr3_aa: CSAVLLGGGYGYTF
j_call: TRBJ2-5; d_call: NA; clone_size: NA; v_call: TRBV5-1; cdr3_nt: TGCGCCAGCAGCTTGGAAGGGGTTCCGGAGGCCCAGTACTTC; cdr3_aa: CASSLEGVPEAQYF
j_call: TRBJ1-2; d_call: NA; clone_size: few; v_call: TRBV7-9; cdr3_nt: TGTGCCAGCAGCCCCCGAGACCCCAACTATGGCTACACCTTC; cdr3_aa: CASSPRDPNYGYTF
j_call: TRBJ2-7; d_call: TRBD2; clone_size: many; v_call: TRBV29-1; cdr3_nt: TGCAGCGTTGAAGATACTACTAGCGGTACCTACGAGCAGTACTTC; cdr3_aa: CSVEDTTSGTYEQYF
j_call: TRBJ1-5; d_call: TRBD1; clone_size: NA; v_call: TRBV2; cdr3_nt: TGTGCCAGCCGGACGACAGGGGTGGAAGGCTATAGCAATCAGCCCCAGCATTTT; cdr3_aa: CASRTTGVEGYSNQPQHF
j_call: TRBJ1-1; d_call: NA; clone_size: NA; v_call: TRBV5-4; cdr3_nt: TGTGCCAGCGGCTTTGGGCCGAACACTGAAGCTTTCTTT; cdr3_aa: CASGFGPNTEAFF
j_call: TRBJ2-7; d_call: TRBD1; clone_size: NA; v_call: TRBV7-2; cdr3_nt: TGTGCCAGCAGCCAACAGGGGGCTAGCTCCTACGAGCAGTACTTC; cdr3_aa: CASSQQGASSYEQYF
j_call: TRBJ2-7; d_call: TRBD2; clone_size: NA; v_call: TRBV27; cdr3_nt: TGTGCCAGCAGTTCCCAATATAGCGGGAGGGCCTTGTCGGACGAGCAGTACTTC; cdr3_aa: CASSSQYSGRALSDEQYF
j_call: TRBJ1-5; d_call: NA; clone_size: many; v_call: TRBV11-2; cdr3_nt: TGTGCCAGCAGCTTAGAGGTGGGTCAGCCCCAGCATTTT; cdr3_aa: CASSLEVGQPQHF
j_call: TRBJ2-3; d_call: TRBD2; clone_size: NA; v_call: TRBV7-2; cdr3_nt: TGTGCCAGCAGCACCGGGACTAGCGGAGCCCGGACAGGTACGCAGTATTTT; cdr3_aa: CASSTGTSGARTGTQYF
j_call: TRBJ2-7; d_call: NA; clone_size: many; v_call: TRBV28; cdr3_nt: TGTGCCAGCAGTTTTGGGGTCGAGCAGTACTTC; cdr3_aa: CASSFGVEQYF